This T cell receptor (beta chain) is drawn from a study of blood T cell repertoires in COVID-19 (dated by TCRdb to about 2020). In the study overall: Collaborator samples came from the United States, Italy and Spain and covered acute and convalescent phases of COVID-19. The material from the prospective study consisted of cDNA or gDNA derived from T cells, B-cell-depleted T cells, or PBMCs. Subjects who had been exposed to COVID-19, were actively infected with it, or had recovered from it provided the deeply sampled blood TCRbeta repertoires that made up the dataset. A freely available public database, intended as a resource for researchers studying the immune response to SARS-CoV-2, is where the repertoires were released. The samples were drawn from the first 160 participants of the ongoing ImmuneRACE study and from about 1,200 subjects provided by 6 global collaborators. The sample metadata nearly always contained a de-identified subject ID, COVID-19 status, age in years and sex. Where available, HLA class I and class II types were obtained from metadata supplied by the sample provider rather than from assay-based typing.

About this clone itself: Its antigen remains unidentified. No base-level quality is on record; no much larger clone is a single base apart.

TCRbeta CDR3 regions were amplified from genomic DNA using the immunoSEQ Assay, a bias-controlled multiplex PCR. The published analysis was carried out like this. Nucleated cell counts per sample were estimated from amplification of reference gene primers within the assay. To quantify the absolute abundance of each unique TCRbeta CDR3 rearrangement, sequence reads were collapsed and filtered. For each sample, productive Simpson clonality was calculated as the square root of Simpson's diversity index over productive rearrangements. The table was pulled from immuneACCESS by TCRdb, which kept in-frame rearrangements only. Such tables lose some clones; where checked, under half of the loss comes from unresolved V genes, and the rest has no known cause. D and trimming come from the DNA, and the V and J calls and clone size come from that table. The sample yields around 300,000 clones; over 80% were counted once. Less than 5.5% of the sample goes to the ten largest clones.

Enrolling through a virtual design, the prospective study's participants ranged in age from about 18 to 89 years and lived across 24 United States geographic areas. Cohort assignment in the prospective study relied on participant-reported clinical history from a screening survey and a study questionnaire. Recovered participants in ImmuneRACE Cohort 3 were defined by two consecutive negative NP/OP PCR tests, clearance by a healthcare professional, or resolution of symptoms. In the prospective study, whole blood, serum and a nasopharyngeal or oropharyngeal swab were collected from each participant by mobile phlebotomists. Prospective study participants could optionally give additional blood draws and questionnaires over an approximately two-month period. Before DNA extraction, prospective study blood samples were shipped either frozen or at room temperature. The junction carries 17 bases between V and J, which are trimmed by 0 bases and 8 bases respectively. Via the germline V gene, CDR1 is MNHEY and CDR2 SVGAGI. The CDR3, cysteine through phenylalanine, is 16 amino acids long. Of the read, only the CDR3 DNA is kept; its 48 bases are in frame from base 1.

Overall results and qualifications from the work: The quantity of clinical and demographic metadata differed by source and by participant and was supplied without curation.

The sequence links TRBV6-5 to TRBJ2-1, and possibly TRBD2, on 6 matching bases. The sequence derives from a young man who had recovered from COVID-19. Material for sequencing was PBMCs or T cells enriched from blood (not recorded which). The CDR3 loop reads CASSYSMKWGGDEQFF. The bases read TGTGCCAGCAGTTACTCGATGAAGTGGGGAGGCGATGAGCAGTTCTTC.